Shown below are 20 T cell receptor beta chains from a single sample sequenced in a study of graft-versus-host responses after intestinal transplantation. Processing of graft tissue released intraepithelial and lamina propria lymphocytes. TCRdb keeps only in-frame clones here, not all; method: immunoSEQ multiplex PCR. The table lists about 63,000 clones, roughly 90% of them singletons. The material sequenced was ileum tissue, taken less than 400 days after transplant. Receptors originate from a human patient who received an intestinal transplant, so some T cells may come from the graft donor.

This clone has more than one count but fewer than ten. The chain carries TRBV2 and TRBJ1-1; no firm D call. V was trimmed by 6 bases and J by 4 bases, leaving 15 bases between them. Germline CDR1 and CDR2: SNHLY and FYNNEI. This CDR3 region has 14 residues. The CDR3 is CASSRSQGSTEAFF. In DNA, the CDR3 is TGTGCCAGCAGCCGATCGCAAGGTAGCACTGAAGCTTTCTTT.

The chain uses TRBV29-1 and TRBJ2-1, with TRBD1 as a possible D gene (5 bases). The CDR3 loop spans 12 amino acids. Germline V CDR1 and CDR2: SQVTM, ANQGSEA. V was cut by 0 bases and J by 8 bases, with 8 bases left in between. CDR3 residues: CSVEDRADEQFF. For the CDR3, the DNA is TGCAGCGTTGAAGACAGGGCCGATGAGCAGTTCTTC.

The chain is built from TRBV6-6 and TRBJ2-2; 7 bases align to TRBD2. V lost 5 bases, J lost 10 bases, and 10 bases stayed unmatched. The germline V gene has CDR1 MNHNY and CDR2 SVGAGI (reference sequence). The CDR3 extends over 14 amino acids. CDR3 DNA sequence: TGTGCCAGCAGTGGACGCGGGAGTGTTGAGGAGCTGTTTTTT. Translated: CASSGRGSVEELFF.

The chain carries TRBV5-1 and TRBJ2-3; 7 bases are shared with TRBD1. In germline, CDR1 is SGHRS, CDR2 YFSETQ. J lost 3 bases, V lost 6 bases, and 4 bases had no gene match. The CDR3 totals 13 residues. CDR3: CASTSGGTDTQYF. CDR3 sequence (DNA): TGCGCCAGCACGTCAGGGGGTACAGATACGCAGTATTTT.

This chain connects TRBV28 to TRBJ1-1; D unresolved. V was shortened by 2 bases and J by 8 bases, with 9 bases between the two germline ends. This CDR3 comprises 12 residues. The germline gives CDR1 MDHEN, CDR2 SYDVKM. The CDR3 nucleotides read TGTGCCAGCAGTTTAAAGGCACTCGAAGCTTTCTTT. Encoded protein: CASSLKALEAFF.

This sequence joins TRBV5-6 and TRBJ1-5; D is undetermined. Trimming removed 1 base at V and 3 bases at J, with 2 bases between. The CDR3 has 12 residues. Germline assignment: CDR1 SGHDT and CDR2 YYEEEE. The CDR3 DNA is TGTGCCAGCAGCTTGCTCAATCAGCCCCAGCATTTT. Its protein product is CASSLLNQPQHF.

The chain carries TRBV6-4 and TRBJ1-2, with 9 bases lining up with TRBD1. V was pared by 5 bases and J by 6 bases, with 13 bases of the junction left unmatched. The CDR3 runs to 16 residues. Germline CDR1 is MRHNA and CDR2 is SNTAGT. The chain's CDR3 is CASSNDPGQGIDGYTF. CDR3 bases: TGTGCCAGCAGTAACGACCCGGGACAGGGTATCGATGGCTACACCTTC.

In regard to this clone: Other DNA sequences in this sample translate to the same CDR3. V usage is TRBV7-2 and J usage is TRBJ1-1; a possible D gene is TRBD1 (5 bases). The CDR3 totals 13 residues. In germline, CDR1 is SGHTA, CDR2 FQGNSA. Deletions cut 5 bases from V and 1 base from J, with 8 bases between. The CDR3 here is CASSLGQNTEAFF. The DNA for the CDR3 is TGTGCCAGCAGCCTAGGACAGAACACTGAAGCTTTCTTT.

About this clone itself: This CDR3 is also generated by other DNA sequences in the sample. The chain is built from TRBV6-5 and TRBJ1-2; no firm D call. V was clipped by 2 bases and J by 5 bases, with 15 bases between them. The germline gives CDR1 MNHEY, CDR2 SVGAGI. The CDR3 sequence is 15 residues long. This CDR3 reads CASSYGPGPGYGYTF. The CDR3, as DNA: TGTGCCAGCAGTTACGGTCCAGGCCCGGGGTATGGCTACACCTTC.

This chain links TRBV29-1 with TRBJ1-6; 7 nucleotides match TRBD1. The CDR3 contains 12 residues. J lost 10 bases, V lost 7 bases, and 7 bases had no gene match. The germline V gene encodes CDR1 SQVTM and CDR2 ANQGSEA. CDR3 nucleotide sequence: TGCAGCGCTCAGGGGGTCCACTCACCCCTCCACTTT. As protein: CSAQGVHSPLHF.

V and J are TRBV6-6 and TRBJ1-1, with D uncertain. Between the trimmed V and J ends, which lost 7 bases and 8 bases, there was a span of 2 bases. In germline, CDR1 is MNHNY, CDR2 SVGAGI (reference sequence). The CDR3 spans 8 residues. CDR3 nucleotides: TGTGCCAGCACCGAAGCTTTCTTT. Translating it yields CASTEAFF.

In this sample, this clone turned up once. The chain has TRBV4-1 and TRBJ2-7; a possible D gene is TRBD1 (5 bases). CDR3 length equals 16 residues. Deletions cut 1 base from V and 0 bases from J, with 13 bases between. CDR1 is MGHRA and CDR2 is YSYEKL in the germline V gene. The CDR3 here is CASSQGGDDSSYEQYF. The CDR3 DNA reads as TGCGCCAGCAGCCAAGGTGGAGATGACAGCTCCTACGAGCAGTACTTC.

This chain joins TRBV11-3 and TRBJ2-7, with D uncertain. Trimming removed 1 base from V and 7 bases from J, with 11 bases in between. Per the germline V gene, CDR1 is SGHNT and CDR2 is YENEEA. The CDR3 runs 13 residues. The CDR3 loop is CASSLGRNMEQYF. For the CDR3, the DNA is TGTGCCAGCAGCTTAGGCCGAAACATGGAGCAGTACTTC.

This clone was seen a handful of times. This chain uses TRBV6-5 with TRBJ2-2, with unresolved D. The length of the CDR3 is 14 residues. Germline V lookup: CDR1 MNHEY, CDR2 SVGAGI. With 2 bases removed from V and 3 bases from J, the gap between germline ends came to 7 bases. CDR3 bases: TGTGCCAGCAGTTACAGGGCCTACACCGGGGAGCTGTTTTTT. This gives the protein CASSYRAYTGELFF.

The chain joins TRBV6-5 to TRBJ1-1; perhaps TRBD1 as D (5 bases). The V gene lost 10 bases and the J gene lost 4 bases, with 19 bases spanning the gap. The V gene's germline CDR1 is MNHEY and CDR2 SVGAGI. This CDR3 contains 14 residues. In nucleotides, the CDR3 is TGTGCCACCTACCCCAGGGTCACACGCACTGAAGCTTTCTTT. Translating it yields CATYPRVTRTEAFF.

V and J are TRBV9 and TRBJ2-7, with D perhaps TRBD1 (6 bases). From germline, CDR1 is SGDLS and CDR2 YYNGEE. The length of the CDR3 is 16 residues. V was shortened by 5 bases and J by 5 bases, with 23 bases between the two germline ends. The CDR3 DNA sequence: TGTGCCAGCAGGAGTAGAGCGAGGCACAGGGAGAACGAGCAGTACTTC. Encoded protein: CASRSRARHRENEQYF. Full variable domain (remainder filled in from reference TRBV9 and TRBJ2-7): DSGVTQTPKHLITATGQRVTLRCSPRSGDLSVYWYQQSLDQGLQFLIQYYNGEERAKGNILERFSAQQFPDLHSELNLSSLELGDSALYFCASRSRARHRENEQYFGPGTRLTVT.

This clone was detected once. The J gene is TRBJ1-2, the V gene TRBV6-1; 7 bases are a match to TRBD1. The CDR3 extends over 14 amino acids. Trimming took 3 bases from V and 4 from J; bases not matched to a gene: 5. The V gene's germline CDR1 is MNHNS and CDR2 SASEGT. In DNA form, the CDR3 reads TGTGCCAGCAGTGAGGGGACAGCTAGCTATGGCTACACCTTC. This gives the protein CASSEGTASYGYTF.

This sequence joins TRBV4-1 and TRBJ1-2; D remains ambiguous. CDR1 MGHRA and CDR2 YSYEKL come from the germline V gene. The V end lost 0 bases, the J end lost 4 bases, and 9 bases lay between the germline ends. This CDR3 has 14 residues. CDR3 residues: CASSQDTSGYGYTF. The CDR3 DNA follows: TGCGCCAGCAGCCAAGATACGTCCGGCTATGGCTACACCTTC.

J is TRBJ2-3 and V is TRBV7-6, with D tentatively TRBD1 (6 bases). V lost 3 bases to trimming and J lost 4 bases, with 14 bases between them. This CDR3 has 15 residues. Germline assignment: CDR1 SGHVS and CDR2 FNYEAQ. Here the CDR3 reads CASSFQGNRADTQYF. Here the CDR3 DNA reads TGTGCCAGCAGCTTCCAAGGGAACAGGGCAGATACGCAGTATTTT.

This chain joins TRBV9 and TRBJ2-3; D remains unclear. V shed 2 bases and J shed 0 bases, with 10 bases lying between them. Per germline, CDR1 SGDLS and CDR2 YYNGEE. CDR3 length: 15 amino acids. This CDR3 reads CASSVYQASTDTQYF. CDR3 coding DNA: TGTGCCAGCAGCGTCTATCAGGCTAGCACAGATACGCAGTATTTT.